The source of this TCR beta chain is a study of T cell repertoires in cytomegalovirus infection (dated by TCRdb to between 2017 and 2020). As for the study more broadly: Recently identified HLA-C-restricted CMV epitopes, whose presentation resists viral immunomodulation, were targeted by peptide stimulations together with well-studied HLA-B-restricted epitopes. Donor HLA type was relevant to the analysis, because carriage of CMV infection together with the matching HLA type was indicated by public TCR beta signatures.

The intended sense of this specimen's treatment or condition label: in vitro stimulation with specific CMV peptide epitopes to enrich CMV-specific T cells. A few counts support this clonotype. Its specific antigen is unknown. No base quality information exists; no much larger clone differs at one position. Sequencing was performed on an Illumina HiSeq 1500. The public reads were reprocessed in TCRdb via fastp at Q25 and MiXCR, keeping in-frame beta chains. Rows are combined by CDR3 protein, so each entry shows the most common genes and DNA. Within this sample are 200,000 or so distinct CDR3 sequences, with 38% of them counted one time only. 55% to 60% of the sample is in the top ten clones. Study-level results and caveats: The ex vivo response was dominated by HLA-C-restricted CMV-specific TCR beta clonotypes, and the single most frequent clonotype in two of eight donors was supplied by these HLA-C-restricted clonotypes. Cumulative frequency of public TCR beta family members discriminated carriers of CMV infection plus the relevant HLA type in this cohort and an independent approximately 370-donor cohort.

The CDR3 contains 12 residues, cysteine and phenylalanine counted. Only CDR3 DNA remains: 36 bases, in frame from the first base. The V and J ends are trimmed by 7 bases and 1 base, leaving 10 bases between them. Per the germline V gene, SQVTM is the CDR1 and ANQGSEA is the CDR2. The chain is made from TRBV29-1 and TRBJ1-1; TRBD1 is possibly the D segment (6 matching bases). Sample: CD8+ T cells from cultured PBMCs, taken from culture after CMV antigen stimulation. The origin of this receptor is a human donor in good health (CMV status not recorded). Some clones in this sample may be carry-over from other donors' samples. The CDR3 amino acid sequence is: CSARTENTEAFF. The sequenced DNA is TGCAGCGCCAGGACAGAGAACACTGAAGCTTTCTTT.